The T cell receptor beta chain under discussion was sequenced for a study of blood T cell repertoires in COVID-19. At the level of the study: There were acute and convalescent COVID-19 samples, and they came from the United States, Italy and Spain.

All recovered Cohort 3 donors got two negative PCRs, got clearance, or saw symptom resolution. Original data processing: The authors estimated nucleated cell counts from reference gene primer amplification. TCRdb's table, derived via immunoSEQ multiplex PCR, lists solely in-frame clones and lacks some. V, J and clone size are taken as reported in that table, and D and trimming were inferred from the DNA itself. The sample contains 300,000 or so clones, more than 80% of which appear only once. The sequence came from a woman aged 30 to 39 who had recovered from COVID-19. Sequencing was performed on PBMCs or T cells enriched from blood (not recorded which).

CDR3 in amino acids: CASSHCQVSYNEQFF. The CDR3 DNA is TGTGCCAGCAGCCACTGCCAGGTCTCCTACAATGAGCAGTTCTTC. The chain joins TRBV3-1 (or the pseudogene TRBV3-2) to TRBJ2-1; D not resolved. From germline, CDR1 is LGHDT and CDR2 YNNKEL (reference sequence). V lost 3 bases and J lost 0, with 9 bases in between. This CDR3 comprises 15 residues.